The rows below give T cell receptor beta chains drawn from one sample of a study of blood T cells in healthy people across ages. TCRdb recomputed calls from the 5' RACE reads with MiXCR, one row per CDR3 protein. This sample has roughly 680,000 distinct CDR3 sequences, with 52% found just once. Sequenced input: blood. Every receptor here comes from a woman of 80 years or more in good health. The CDR3 runs from the conserved cysteine through the conserved F or W. Each record gives: J gene, CDR3 length, clone size, V gene, D gene, CDR3 protein, CDR3 DNA. The D gene is left open where the match is weak. Size is omitted from some rows. Given values are once, few, many or a class for expanded clones.

j_gene: TRBJ2-7
len: 14
abundance: few
v_gene: TRBV20-1
d_gene: NA
CDR3aa: CSATGGRLTYEQYF
CDR3nt: TGCAGTGCGACCGGGGGACGGTTGACCTACGAGCAGTACTTC

j_gene: TRBJ2-5
len: 13
abundance: many
v_gene: TRBV28
d_gene: NA
CDR3aa: CASSPINEETQYF
CDR3nt: TGTGCCAGCAGTCCGATAAACGAAGAGACCCAGTACTTC

j_gene: TRBJ2-7
len: 13
abundance: many
v_gene: TRBV7-2
d_gene: NA
CDR3aa: CASSLIGSYEQYF
CDR3nt: TGTGCCAGCAGCTTAATCGGCTCCTACGAGCAGTACTTC

j_gene: TRBJ2-7
len: 16
abundance: NA
v_gene: TRBV5-1
d_gene: TRBD1
CDR3aa: CASSLAREQGNYEQYF
CDR3nt: TGCGCCAGCAGCTTGGCGCGAGAACAGGGGAACTACGAGCAGTACTTC

j_gene: TRBJ1-4
len: 14
abundance: NA
v_gene: TRBV2
d_gene: NA
CDR3aa: CASRSNRPNEKLFF
CDR3nt: TGTGCCAGCAGGTCGAATCGGCCTAATGAAAAACTGTTTTTT

j_gene: TRBJ2-5
len: 14
abundance: few
v_gene: TRBV7-9
d_gene: NA
CDR3aa: CASSLAPKGETQYF
CDR3nt: TGTGCCAGCAGCTTAGCGCCCAAAGGAGAGACCCAGTACTTC

j_gene: TRBJ2-1
len: 8
abundance: few
v_gene: TRBV5-1
d_gene: NA
CDR3aa: CASLLQFF
CDR3nt: TGCGCCAGCCTTCTCCAGTTCTTC

j_gene: TRBJ2-6
len: 17
abundance: many
v_gene: TRBV4-1
d_gene: NA
CDR3aa: CASSQDSRLAGANVLTF
CDR3nt: TGCGCCAGCAGCCAAGATAGCCGGTTGGCTGGGGCCAACGTCCTGACTTTC

j_gene: TRBJ2-1
len: 15
abundance: NA
v_gene: TRBV20-1
d_gene: NA
CDR3aa: CSAPSTWSPYNEQFF
CDR3nt: TGCAGTGCTCCCAGCACCTGGAGCCCCTACAATGAGCAGTTCTTC

j_gene: TRBJ2-1
len: 18
abundance: NA
v_gene: TRBV28
d_gene: NA
CDR3aa: CASSFPLLEGEGYNERFF
CDR3nt: TGTGCCAGCAGTTTCCCCCTTTTAGAGGGGGAGGGCTACAATGAGCGGTTCTTC

j_gene: TRBJ1-2
len: 11
abundance: NA
v_gene: TRBV6-5
d_gene: NA
CDR3aa: CASSSKYGYTF
CDR3nt: TGTGCCAGCAGTTCTAAGTATGGCTACACCTTC

j_gene: TRBJ1-2
len: 14
abundance: many
v_gene: TRBV7-2
d_gene: NA
CDR3aa: CASSLDTGSYGYTF
CDR3nt: TGTGCCAGCAGCTTAGACACAGGGAGCTATGGCTACACCTTC

j_gene: TRBJ2-2
len: 13
abundance: many
v_gene: TRBV6-6
d_gene: TRBD1
CDR3aa: CASSFTGAGELFF
CDR3nt: TGTGCCAGCAGTTTTACAGGGGCCGGGGAGCTGTTTTTT

j_gene: TRBJ2-3
len: 14
abundance: NA
v_gene: TRBV20-1
d_gene: TRBD1
CDR3aa: CSVSLTGATDTQYF
CDR3nt: TGCAGTGTTTCGCTGACAGGGGCCACAGATACGCAGTATTTT

j_gene: TRBJ2-1
len: 15
abundance: many
v_gene: TRBV6-5
d_gene: TRBD2
CDR3aa: CASSYWVAGDNEQFF
CDR3nt: TGTGCCAGCAGTTACTGGGTAGCGGGGGACAATGAGCAGTTCTTC

j_gene: TRBJ2-3
len: 13
abundance: few
v_gene: TRBV3-1
d_gene: NA
CDR3aa: CASSKGLTDTQYF
CDR3nt: TGTGCCAGCAGCAAGGGACTTACAGATACGCAGTATTTT

j_gene: TRBJ1-1
len: 15
abundance: many
v_gene: TRBV5-1
d_gene: TRBD1
CDR3aa: CASSLGTGLNTEAFF
CDR3nt: TGTGCCAGCAGCCTTGGGACAGGACTTAACACTGAAGCTTTCTTT

j_gene: TRBJ2-4
len: 13
abundance: medium-sized
v_gene: TRBV29-1
d_gene: TRBD1
CDR3aa: CSARQGITNIQYF
CDR3nt: TGCAGCGCAAGACAGGGAATAACGAACATTCAGTACTTC

j_gene: TRBJ2-1
len: 14
abundance: many
v_gene: TRBV19
d_gene: NA
CDR3aa: CASRRSVLYNEQFF
CDR3nt: TGTGCCAGTAGAAGGTCCGTTCTCTACAATGAGCAGTTCTTC

j_gene: TRBJ2-7
len: 14
abundance: many
v_gene: TRBV20-1
d_gene: NA
CDR3aa: CSASRAPIVYEQYF
CDR3nt: TGCAGTGCTTCCCGGGCCCCGATCGTATACGAGCAGTACTTC

j_gene: TRBJ1-4
len: 11
abundance: NA
v_gene: TRBV6-6
d_gene: TRBD1
CDR3aa: CASSDRDKLFF
CDR3nt: TGTGCCAGCAGTGACAGGGACAAACTGTTTTTT

j_gene: TRBJ2-2
len: 15
abundance: NA
v_gene: TRBV7-2
d_gene: NA
CDR3aa: CASSMWGRNTGELFF
CDR3nt: TGTGCCAGCAGCATGTGGGGCCGGAACACCGGGGAGCTGTTTTTT